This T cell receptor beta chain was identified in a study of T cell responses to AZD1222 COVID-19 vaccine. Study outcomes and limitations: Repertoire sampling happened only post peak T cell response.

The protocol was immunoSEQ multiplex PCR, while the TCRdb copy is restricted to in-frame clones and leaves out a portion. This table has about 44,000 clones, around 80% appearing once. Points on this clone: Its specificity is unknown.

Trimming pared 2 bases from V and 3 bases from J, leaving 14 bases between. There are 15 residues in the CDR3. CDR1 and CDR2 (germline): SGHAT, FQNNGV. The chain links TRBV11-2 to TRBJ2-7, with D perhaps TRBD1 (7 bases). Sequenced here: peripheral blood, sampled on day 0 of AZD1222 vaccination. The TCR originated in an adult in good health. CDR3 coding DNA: TGTGCCAGCAGCTTACGGCGGGACAGTCTCTACGAGCAGTACTTC. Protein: CASSLRRDSLYEQYF.